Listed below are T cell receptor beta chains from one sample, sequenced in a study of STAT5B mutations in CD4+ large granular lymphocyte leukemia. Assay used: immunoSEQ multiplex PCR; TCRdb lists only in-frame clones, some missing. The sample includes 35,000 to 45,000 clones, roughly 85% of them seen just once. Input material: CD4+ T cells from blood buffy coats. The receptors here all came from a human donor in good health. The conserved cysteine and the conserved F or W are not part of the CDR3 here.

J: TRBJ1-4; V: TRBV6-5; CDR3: ASSYSIGYREKLF
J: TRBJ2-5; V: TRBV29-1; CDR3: SVAAGTGQETQY
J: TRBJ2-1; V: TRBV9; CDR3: ASSPLSGVSYNEQF
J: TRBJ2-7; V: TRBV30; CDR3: AWRGGAGAWEQY
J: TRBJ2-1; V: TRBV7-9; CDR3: ASSLAASGSQF
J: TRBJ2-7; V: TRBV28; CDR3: ASTATEGRGSYEQY
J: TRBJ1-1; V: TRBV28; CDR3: ASRRQEFPLNTEAF
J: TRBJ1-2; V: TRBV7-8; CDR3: ASSFRQGSGYT
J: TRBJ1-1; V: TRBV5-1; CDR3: ASSLVPGPGSSEAF
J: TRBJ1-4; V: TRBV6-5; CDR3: ASSYNGGDEKLF
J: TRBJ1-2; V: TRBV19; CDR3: ASSRANQVTYGYT
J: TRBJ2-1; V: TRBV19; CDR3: ASTSGAGVINEQF
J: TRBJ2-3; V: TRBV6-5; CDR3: ASSYGAASGPDTQY
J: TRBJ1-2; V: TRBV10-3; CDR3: AIRGTEASQDYT
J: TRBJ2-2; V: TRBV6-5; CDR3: ASSYSGTTNTGELF
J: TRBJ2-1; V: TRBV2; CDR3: ASSEESRTTSYNEQF
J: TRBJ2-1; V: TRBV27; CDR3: ASSLSYGSSYNEQF
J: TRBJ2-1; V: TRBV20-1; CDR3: SASGLFEQF
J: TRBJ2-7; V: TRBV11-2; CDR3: ASSPPDGRAYEQY
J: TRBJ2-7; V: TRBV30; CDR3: AAQTSGLHEQY
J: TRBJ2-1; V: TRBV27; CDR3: ASSLFGQRPDRARNEQF
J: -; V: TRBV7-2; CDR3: ASSLGDLHYEQY
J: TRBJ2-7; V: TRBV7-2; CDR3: ASSRIRDPAYEQY
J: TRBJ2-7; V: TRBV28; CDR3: ASSASAIYEQY
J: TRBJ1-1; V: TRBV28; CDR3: ASSLMPSDSNTEAF
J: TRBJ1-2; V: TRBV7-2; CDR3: ASSLFTYSNYGYT
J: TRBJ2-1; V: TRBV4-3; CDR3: ASSQDSGSSYNEQF
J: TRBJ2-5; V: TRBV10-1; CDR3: ASSGGTGAGGETQY
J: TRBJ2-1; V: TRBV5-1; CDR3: ASCRDRSYNEQF
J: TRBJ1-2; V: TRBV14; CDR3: ASSPDRGGPYGYT
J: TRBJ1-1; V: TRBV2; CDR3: ASSGSMNTEAF
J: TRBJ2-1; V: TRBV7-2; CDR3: ASSKTSDSYNEQF
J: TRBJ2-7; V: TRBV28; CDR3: ASSLLAGEDPGQY
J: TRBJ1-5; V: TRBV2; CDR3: ASSDGKAFYQPQH
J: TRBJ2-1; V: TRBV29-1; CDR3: SVGSSSYNEQF